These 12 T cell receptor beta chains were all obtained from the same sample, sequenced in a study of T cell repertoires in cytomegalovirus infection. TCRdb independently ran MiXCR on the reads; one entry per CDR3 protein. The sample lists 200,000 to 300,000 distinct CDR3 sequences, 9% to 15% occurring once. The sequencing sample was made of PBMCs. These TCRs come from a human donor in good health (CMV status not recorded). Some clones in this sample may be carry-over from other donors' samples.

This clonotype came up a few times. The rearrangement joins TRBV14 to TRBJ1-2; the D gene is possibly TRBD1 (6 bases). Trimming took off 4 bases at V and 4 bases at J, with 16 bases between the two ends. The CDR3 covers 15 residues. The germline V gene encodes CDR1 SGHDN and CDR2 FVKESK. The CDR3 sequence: CASSPRGRGSYGYTF. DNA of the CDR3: TGTGCCAGCAGCCCTAGAGGCAGGGGAAGCTATGGCTACACCTTC.

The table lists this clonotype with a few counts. The CDR3 nucleotides read TGTGCCAGCAGTATTCGGACAGTGGGACTTACGGGAACGCAGTATTTT. Its translation: CASSIRTVGLTGTQYF. The chain joins TRBV2 to TRBJ2-3; tentatively, D is TRBD1 or TRBD2 (6 bases each). CDR1 and CDR2 from the germline V gene are SNHLY and FYNNEI. There are 16 residues in the CDR3. Trimming took 5 bases from V and 9 from J, leaving 24 bases between them.

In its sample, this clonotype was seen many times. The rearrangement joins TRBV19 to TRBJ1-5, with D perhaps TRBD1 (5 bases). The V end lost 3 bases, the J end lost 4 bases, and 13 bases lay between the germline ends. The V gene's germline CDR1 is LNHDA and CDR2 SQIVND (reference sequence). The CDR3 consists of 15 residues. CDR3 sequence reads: CASSIPGLGNQPQHF. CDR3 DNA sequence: TGTGCCAGTAGTATCCCAGGGTTGGGAAATCAGCCCCAGCATTTT.

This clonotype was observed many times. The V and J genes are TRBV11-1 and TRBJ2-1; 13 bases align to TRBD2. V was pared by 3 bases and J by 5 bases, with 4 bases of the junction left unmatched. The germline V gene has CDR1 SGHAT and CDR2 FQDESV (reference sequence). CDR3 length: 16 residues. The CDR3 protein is CASSFLTSGRNNEQFF. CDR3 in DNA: TGTGCCAGCAGCTTTCTGACTAGCGGGAGGAACAATGAGCAGTTCTTC.

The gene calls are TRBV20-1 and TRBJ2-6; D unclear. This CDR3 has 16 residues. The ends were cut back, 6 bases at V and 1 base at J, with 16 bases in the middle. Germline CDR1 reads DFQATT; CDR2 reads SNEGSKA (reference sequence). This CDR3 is CSAPSATPSGANVLTF. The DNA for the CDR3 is TGCAGTGCCCCCTCGGCAACACCTTCTGGGGCCAACGTCCTGACTTTC.

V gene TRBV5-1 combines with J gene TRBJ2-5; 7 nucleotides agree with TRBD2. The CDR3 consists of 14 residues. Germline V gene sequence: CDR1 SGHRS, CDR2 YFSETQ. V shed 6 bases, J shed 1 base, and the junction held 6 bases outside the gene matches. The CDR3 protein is CASKLGTTQETQYF. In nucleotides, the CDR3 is TGCGCCAGCAAACTAGGGACTACCCAAGAGACCCAGTACTTC.

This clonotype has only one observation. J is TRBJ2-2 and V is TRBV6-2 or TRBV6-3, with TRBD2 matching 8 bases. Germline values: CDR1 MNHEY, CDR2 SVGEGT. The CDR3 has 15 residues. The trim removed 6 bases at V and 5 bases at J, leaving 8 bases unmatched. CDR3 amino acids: CASSPSGGRTGELFF. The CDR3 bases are TGTGCCAGCAGCCCGAGCGGGGGACGGACCGGGGAGCTGTTTTTT.

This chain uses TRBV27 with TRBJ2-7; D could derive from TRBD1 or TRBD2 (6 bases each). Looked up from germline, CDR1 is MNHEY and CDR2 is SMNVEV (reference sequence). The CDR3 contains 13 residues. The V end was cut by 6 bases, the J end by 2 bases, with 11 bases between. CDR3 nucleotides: TGTGCCAGCAGGGGGGGCGGTACCTACGAGCAGTACTTC. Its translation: CASRGGGTYEQYF.

The CDR3, as DNA: TGCAGTGCTAGGGTGAGGGGGAGCACAGATACGCAGTATTTT. The encoded protein is CSARVRGSTDTQYF. The chain combines TRBV20-1 with TRBJ2-3, with D maybe TRBD1 (6 bases). The germline V gene has CDR1 DFQATT and CDR2 SNEGSKA (reference sequence). Deletions cut 3 bases from V and 0 bases from J, with 10 bases between. The CDR3 loop spans 14 amino acids.

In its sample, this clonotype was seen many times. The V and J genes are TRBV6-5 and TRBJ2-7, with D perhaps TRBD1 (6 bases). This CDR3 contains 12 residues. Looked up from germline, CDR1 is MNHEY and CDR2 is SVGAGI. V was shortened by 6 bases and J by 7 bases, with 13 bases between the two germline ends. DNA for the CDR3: TGTGCCAGCAGACAGGGCCTACGAGAGCAGTACTTC. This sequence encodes CASRQGLREQYF.

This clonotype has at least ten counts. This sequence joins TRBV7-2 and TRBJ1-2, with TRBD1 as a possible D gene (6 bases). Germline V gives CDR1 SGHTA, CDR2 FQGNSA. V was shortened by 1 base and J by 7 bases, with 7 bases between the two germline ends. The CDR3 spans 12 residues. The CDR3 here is CASSLDRAGYTF. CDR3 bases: TGTGCCAGCAGCTTAGACAGGGCTGGCTACACCTTC.

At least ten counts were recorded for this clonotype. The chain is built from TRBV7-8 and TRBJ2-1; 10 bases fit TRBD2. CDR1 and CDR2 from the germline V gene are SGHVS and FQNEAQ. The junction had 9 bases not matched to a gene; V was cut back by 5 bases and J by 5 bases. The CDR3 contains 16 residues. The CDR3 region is CASSPSSGGPHNEQFF. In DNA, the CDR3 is TGTGCCAGCAGCCCCAGTAGCGGGGGGCCCCACAATGAGCAGTTCTTC.